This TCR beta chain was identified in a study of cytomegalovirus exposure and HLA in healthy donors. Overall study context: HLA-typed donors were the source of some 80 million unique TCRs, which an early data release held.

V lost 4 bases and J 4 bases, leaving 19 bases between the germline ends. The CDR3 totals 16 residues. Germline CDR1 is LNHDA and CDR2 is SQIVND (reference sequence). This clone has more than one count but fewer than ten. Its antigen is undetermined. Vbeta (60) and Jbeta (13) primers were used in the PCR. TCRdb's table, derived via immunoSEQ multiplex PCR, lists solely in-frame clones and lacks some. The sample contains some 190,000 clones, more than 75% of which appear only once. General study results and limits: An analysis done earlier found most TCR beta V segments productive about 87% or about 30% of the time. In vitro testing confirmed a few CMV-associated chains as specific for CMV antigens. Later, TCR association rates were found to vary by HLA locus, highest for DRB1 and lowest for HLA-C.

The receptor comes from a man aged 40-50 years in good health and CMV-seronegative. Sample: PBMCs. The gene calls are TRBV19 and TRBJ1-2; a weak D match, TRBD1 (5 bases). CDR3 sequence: CASSTYPQGVRYGYTF. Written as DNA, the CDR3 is TGTGCCAGTAGTACCTACCCACAAGGGGTACGCTATGGCTACACCTTC.